This T cell receptor (beta chain) comes out of a study of blood T cells in healthy people across ages. Findings and caveats of the study: Unsorted PBMC material precluded a definitive naive versus antigen-experienced comparison.

Next came a second PCR, run for about 7 to 12 cycles, which used a sample-barcoded 5' primer along with a J-beta primer mix. Each cDNA molecule carried a tag from a template-switch adaptor that contained 12 random nucleotides. TCRdb ran MiXCR on the 5' RACE reads and lists one entry per CDR3 protein. The sample carries under 1 million distinct CDR3 sequences, 40% to 50% recorded once. For this clonotype: What it binds is not known.

The germline V gene encodes CDR1 SGHRS and CDR2 YFSETQ. The CDR3 extends over 16 amino acids. V lost 8 bases and J lost 0, with 15 bases in between. Per-sample yields of isolated PBMCs were at least 6 million. Per sample, extraction of total RNA gave at least 5.5 micrograms in every case. Sequencing was done on a sample of blood. The TCR comes from a man aged 55 to 69 in good health. The chain joins TRBV5-1 to TRBJ2-6; D gene uncertain. The CDR3 region has the DNA TGCGCCAGTTCTCCTCCCGACGTCTCTGGGGCCAACGTCCTGACTTTC. It translates to CASSPPDVSGANVLTF. The whole variable domain, filled in from reference TRBV5-1 and TRBJ2-6, reads KAGVTQTPRYLIKTRGQQVTLSCSPISGHRSVSWYQQTPGQGLQFLFEYFSETQRNKGNFPGRFSGRQFSNSRSEMNVSTLELGDSALYLCASSPPDVSGANVLTFGAGSRLTVL.